The source of this TCR beta chain is a study of cytomegalovirus exposure and HLA in healthy donors. Study as a whole: Out of roughly 170 million T cells, an earlier analysis found 117 million unique TCR beta sequences in total. The study's findings and limits: Earlier findings revealed that most TCR beta V segments proved productive either about 87% or about 30% of the time. Per published reports, the classifier diagnosed cytomegalovirus status with high specificity and sensitivity.

PCR used 60 Vbeta primers and 13 Jbeta primers. In the original workflow: In a later analysis, of some 80 million unique beta chains, around 11 million appeared in at least two donors. Assay: immunoSEQ multiplex PCR; the TCRdb copy retains only in-frame clones and omits some. V and J calls and clone size are copied from that table; D and trimming were computed from the DNA. The sample holds fewer than 150,000 clones, about 77% seen once. With respect to this clone: No antigen is known for it.

The sequence was collected from a young woman in good health and CMV-seropositive. The sequencing input was PBMCs.

The CDR3 reads CASSSGTGAENSPLHF. The CDR3 DNA follows: TGCGCCAGCAGCAGCGGGACAGGGGCTGAAAATTCACCCCTCCACTTT. The V and J genes are TRBV5-1 and TRBJ1-6, with 10 bases matching TRBD1. Germline values: CDR1 SGHRS, CDR2 YFSETQ. CDR3 length: 16 residues. Trimming took 4 bases from V and 7 from J; bases not matched to a gene: 8.